A selection of T cell receptor beta chains follows, all from one sample in a study of blood T cells in healthy people across ages. In TCRdb, the 5' RACE reads were re-called with MiXCR into one record per CDR3 protein. Here the sample spans 1.5 million or so distinct CDR3 sequences, 35% to 45% being singletons. Source material: blood. The receptors derive from a woman in her late teens or twenties in good health. CDR3s include the opening cysteine and the closing phenylalanine or tryptophan. Fields, in order: V gene, J gene, CDR3 protein.

V gene: TRBV10-3
J gene: TRBJ2-3
CDR3 protein: CAISGKDTQYF

V gene: TRBV6-1
J gene: TRBJ2-3
CDR3 protein: CASSAPDTQYF

V gene: TRBV29-1
J gene: TRBJ2-7
CDR3 protein: CSVGTDSYEQYF

V gene: TRBV20-1
J gene: TRBJ2-1
CDR3 protein: CSARDTSGGHEQFF

V gene: TRBV6-1
J gene: TRBJ2-7
CDR3 protein: CASRENTRQGFHEQYF

V gene: TRBV7-7
J gene: TRBJ2-3
CDR3 protein: CASSAGTSGRALDTQYF

V gene: TRBV28
J gene: TRBJ1-2
CDR3 protein: CASRGAAEGYTF

V gene: TRBV14
J gene: TRBJ2-1
CDR3 protein: CASSHSLAGYNEQFF

V gene: TRBV25-1
J gene: TRBJ2-7
CDR3 protein: CANSERGSFGAYSYEQYF

V gene: TRBV10-1
J gene: TRBJ2-5
CDR3 protein: CASSPAWGETQYF

V gene: TRBV5-1
J gene: TRBJ2-1
CDR3 protein: CAPWGTLEAGRKFF

V gene: TRBV27
J gene: TRBJ2-1
CDR3 protein: CASSLGEGLAYNEQFF

V gene: TRBV28
J gene: TRBJ1-2
CDR3 protein: CGTRGNYGYTF

V gene: TRBV4-1
J gene: TRBJ1-2
CDR3 protein: CASSQSTGGYGYTF

V gene: TRBV28
J gene: TRBJ2-2
CDR3 protein: CASSSLRGTGELFF

V gene: TRBV30
J gene: NA
CDR3 protein: CAWKGQTYEQYF

V gene: TRBV20-1
J gene: TRBJ1-2
CDR3 protein: CSARDVRDPYGYTF

V gene: TRBV21-1
J gene: TRBJ2-1
CDR3 protein: CAIPRPSGSTSNEQFF

V gene: TRBV5-1
J gene: NA
CDR3 protein: CASAPRDRDYNEQYF

V gene: TRBV5-5
J gene: TRBJ1-6
CDR3 protein: CASSHGRPSSYNSPLHF

V gene: TRBV7-2
J gene: TRBJ2-2
CDR3 protein: CASSPKTGGGQTGELFF

V gene: TRBV4-2
J gene: TRBJ2-7
CDR3 protein: CASSQASGRADRSSYEQYF

V gene: TRBV11-1
J gene: TRBJ2-7
CDR3 protein: CASSLASRATYEQYF

V gene: TRBV27
J gene: NA
CDR3 protein: CASTNRGLFDEQYF

V gene: TRBV6-7
J gene: TRBJ1-2
CDR3 protein: CASSLTSRDRDYGYTF

V gene: TRBV28
J gene: TRBJ2-7
CDR3 protein: CASSERLSAGADEQYF

V gene: TRBV7-9
J gene: TRBJ1-4
CDR3 protein: CASSSQQGATNEKLFF

V gene: TRBV5-1
J gene: TRBJ2-1
CDR3 protein: CASSLDRVGNEQFF

V gene: TRBV5-1
J gene: TRBJ2-3
CDR3 protein: CASSAGDSFTDTQYF

V gene: TRBV2
J gene: NA
CDR3 protein: CASSSYPEQYF

V gene: TRBV6-1
J gene: TRBJ1-1
CDR3 protein: CASSRGAGTEAFF

V gene: TRBV5-1
J gene: TRBJ2-5
CDR3 protein: CASSLGTTSQETQYF

V gene: TRBV7-8
J gene: TRBJ2-7
CDR3 protein: CASSYVAGSLYF

V gene: TRBV5-1
J gene: TRBJ1-4
CDR3 protein: CASSPDRVDGHEKLFF

V gene: TRBV20-1
J gene: TRBJ2-7
CDR3 protein: CSFILQEPEQYF

V gene: TRBV13
J gene: TRBJ2-1
CDR3 protein: CASGEGPEQFF

V gene: TRBV4-1
J gene: TRBJ2-1
CDR3 protein: CASSQDLTRVYNEQFF

V gene: TRBV29-1
J gene: TRBJ2-1
CDR3 protein: CSVGDWGRVGEQFF

V gene: TRBV24-1
J gene: TRBJ1-2
CDR3 protein: CATSDSAGTGGAYGYTF

V gene: TRBV3-1
J gene: TRBJ2-7
CDR3 protein: CARGTSGEQYF

V gene: TRBV19
J gene: TRBJ1-2
CDR3 protein: CASSIRDGYTF

V gene: TRBV20-1
J gene: TRBJ2-1
CDR3 protein: CSTRDLGIAAREQFF